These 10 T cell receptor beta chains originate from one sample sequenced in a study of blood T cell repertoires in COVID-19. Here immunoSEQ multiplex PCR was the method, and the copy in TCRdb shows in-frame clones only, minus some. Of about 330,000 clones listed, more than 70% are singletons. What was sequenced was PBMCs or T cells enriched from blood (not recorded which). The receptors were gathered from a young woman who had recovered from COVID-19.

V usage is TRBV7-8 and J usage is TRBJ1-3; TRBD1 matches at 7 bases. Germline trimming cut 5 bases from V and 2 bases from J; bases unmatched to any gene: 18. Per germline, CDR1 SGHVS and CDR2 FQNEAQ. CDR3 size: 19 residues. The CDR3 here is CASSATPRDSWRPGNTIYF. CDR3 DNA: TGTGCCAGCAGCGCGACCCCGAGGGACAGTTGGAGGCCTGGAAACACCATATATTTT.

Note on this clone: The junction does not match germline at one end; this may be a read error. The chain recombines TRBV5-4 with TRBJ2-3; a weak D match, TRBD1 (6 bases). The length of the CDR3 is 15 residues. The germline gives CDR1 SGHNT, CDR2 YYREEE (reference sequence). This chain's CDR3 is CASSSKQGHTGTQYF. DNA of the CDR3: TGTGCCAGCAGCTCAAAACAGGGCCACACAGGTACGCAGTATTTT.

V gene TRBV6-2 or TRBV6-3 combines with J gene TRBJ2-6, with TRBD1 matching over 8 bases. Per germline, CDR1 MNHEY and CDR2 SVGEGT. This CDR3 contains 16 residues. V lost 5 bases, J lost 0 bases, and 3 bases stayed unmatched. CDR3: CASSDRGSSGANVLTF. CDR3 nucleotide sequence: TGTGCCAGCAGTGACAGGGGCTCCTCTGGGGCCAACGTCCTGACTTTC.

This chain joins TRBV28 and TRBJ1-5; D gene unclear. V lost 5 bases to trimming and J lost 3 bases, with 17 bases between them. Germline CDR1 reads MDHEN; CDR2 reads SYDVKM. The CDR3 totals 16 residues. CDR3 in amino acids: CASSVNGRGVNQPQHF. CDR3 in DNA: TGTGCCAGCAGTGTAAACGGCCGAGGAGTCAATCAGCCCCAGCATTTT.

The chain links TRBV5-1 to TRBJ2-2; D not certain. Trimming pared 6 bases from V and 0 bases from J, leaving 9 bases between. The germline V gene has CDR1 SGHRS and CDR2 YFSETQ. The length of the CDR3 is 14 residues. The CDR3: CASKTQTNTGELFF. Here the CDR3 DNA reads TGCGCCAGCAAGACACAGACGAACACCGGGGAGCTGTTTTTT.

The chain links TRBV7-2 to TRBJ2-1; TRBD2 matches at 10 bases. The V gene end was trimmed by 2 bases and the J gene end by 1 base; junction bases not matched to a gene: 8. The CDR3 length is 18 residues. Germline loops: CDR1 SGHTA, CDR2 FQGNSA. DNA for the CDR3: TGTGCCAGCAGCTTAATCTTGGTAGCGGGGGGTTCCTACAATGAGCAGTTCTTC. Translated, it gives CASSLILVAGGSYNEQFF.

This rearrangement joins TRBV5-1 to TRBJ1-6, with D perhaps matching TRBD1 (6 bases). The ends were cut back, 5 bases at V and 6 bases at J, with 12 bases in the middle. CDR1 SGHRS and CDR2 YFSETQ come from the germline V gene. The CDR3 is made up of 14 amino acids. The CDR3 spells CASSNRVPNSPLHF. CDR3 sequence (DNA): TGCGCCAGCAGTAACAGGGTTCCTAATTCACCCCTCCACTTT. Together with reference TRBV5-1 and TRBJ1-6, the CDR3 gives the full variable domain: KAGVTQTPRYLIKTRGQQVTLSCSPISGHRSVSWYQQTPGQGLQFLFEYFSETQRNKGNFPGRFSGRQFSNSRSEMNVSTLELGDSALYLCASSNRVPNSPLHFGNGTRLTVT.

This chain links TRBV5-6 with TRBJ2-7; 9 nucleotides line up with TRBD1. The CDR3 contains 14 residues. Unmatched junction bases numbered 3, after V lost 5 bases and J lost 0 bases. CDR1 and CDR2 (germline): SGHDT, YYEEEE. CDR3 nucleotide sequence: TGTGCCAGCAGTGGGACAGGGAGCTCCTACGAGCAGTACTTC. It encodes CASSGTGSSYEQYF.

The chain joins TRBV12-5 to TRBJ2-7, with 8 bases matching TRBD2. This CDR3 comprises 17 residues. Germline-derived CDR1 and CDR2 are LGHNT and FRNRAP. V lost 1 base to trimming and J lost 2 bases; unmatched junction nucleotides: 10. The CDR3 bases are TGTGCTAGTGGTTTGGGTCCGGGACTAGGGGGAACCTACGAGCAGTACTTC. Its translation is CASGLGPGLGGTYEQYF.

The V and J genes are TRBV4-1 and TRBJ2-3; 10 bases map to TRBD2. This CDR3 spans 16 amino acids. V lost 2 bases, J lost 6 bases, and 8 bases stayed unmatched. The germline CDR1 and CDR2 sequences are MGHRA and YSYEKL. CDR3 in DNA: TGCGCCAGCAGCCAATTAGGAGCGGGGGGGTTGGATACGCAGTATTTT. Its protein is CASSQLGAGGLDTQYF.